This TCR beta chain is drawn from a study of early T cells in non-severe SARS-CoV-2 infection. Study-level information: RNA in bulk from unsorted whole blood was sequenced, and chains were unpaired. Notes on the study in general: VDJdb-based matching was biased toward anti-spike CD8 responses and missed private and CD4 specificities.

There are a few counts of this clonotype. Its antigen is still unknown. The TCR library protocol attached unique molecular identifiers to the individual cDNA molecules. TCRdb re-derived calls from the 5' RACE reads in MiXCR, one entry per CDR3 protein. The profile shows 64,000 or so distinct CDR3 sequences, less than 15% of them singletons. The TCR originated in an adult who was a healthcare worker with PCR-confirmed SARS-CoV-2 infection or an uninfected control (not recorded which). The sequenced sample consisted of whole blood.

In DNA form, the CDR3 reads TGCAGTGCTAGTGGGACAGGGGCTGTTATCACTGAAGCTTTCTTT. This translates into CSASGTGAVITEAFF. The chain links TRBV20-1 to TRBJ1-1; 10 bases match TRBD1. Trimming removed 3 bases from V and 4 bases from J; junction bases left unmatched: 8. This CDR3 spans 15 amino acids. CDR1 is DFQATT, CDR2 SNEGSKA, per germline (reference sequence).